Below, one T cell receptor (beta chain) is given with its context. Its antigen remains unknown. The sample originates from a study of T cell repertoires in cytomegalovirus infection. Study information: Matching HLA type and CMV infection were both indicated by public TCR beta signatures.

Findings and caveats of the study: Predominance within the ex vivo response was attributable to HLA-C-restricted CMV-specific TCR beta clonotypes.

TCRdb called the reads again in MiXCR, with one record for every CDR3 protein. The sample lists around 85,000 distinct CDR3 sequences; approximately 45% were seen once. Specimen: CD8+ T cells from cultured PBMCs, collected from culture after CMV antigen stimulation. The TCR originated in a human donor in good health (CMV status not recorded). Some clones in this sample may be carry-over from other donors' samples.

The CDR3 sequence is CASSLRQGEAFF. CDR3 bases: TGTGCCAGCAGTTTAAGACAGGGTGAAGCTTTCTTT. This rearrangement joins TRBV27 to TRBJ1-1; TRBD1 matches 7 bases. The CDR3 is made up of 12 amino acids. Germline V gene data show CDR1 as MNHEY and CDR2 as SMNVEV (reference sequence). The V gene end was trimmed by 2 bases and the J gene end by 7 bases; junction bases not matched to a gene: 1.